Below are 10 T cell receptor beta chains sequenced from a single sample in a study of shared T cell receptors in the human thymus. Sequencing was performed with immunoSEQ multiplex PCR; in TCRdb, only in-frame clones are kept and a portion is missing. This table holds 500,000 to 750,000 clones, approximately 87% found once. The same sample was also studied in work on human thymus T cells.

Sequenced input: thymocytes. Receptors originate from a boy younger than two with a congenital heart defect.

This chain joins TRBV27 and TRBJ1-5; 9 nucleotides agree with TRBD1. The CDR3 length is 18 residues. Germline V gene lookup returns CDR1 MNHEY and CDR2 SMNVEV (reference sequence). Unmatched junction bases numbered 12, after V lost 6 bases and J lost 0 bases. The CDR3, as DNA: TGTGCCAGCAGACCTTTACTGGGACAGGGAGATAGCAATCAGCCCCAGCATTTT. This codes for CASRPLLGQGDSNQPQHF.

The V and J genes are TRBV20-1 and TRBJ2-3, with unresolved D. The V end was cut by 8 bases, the J end by 0 bases, with 6 bases between. This CDR3 has 11 amino acids. Germline loops: CDR1 DFQATT, CDR2 SNEGSKA (reference sequence). The DNA of the CDR3 is TGCAGTCAGTCTAGCACAGATACGCAGTATTTT. The encoded protein is CSQSSTDTQYF.

This sequence joins TRBV10-3 and TRBJ2-7; 10 nucleotides line up with TRBD1. The V gene end was trimmed by 4 bases and the J gene end by 6 bases; junction bases not matched to a gene: 6. This CDR3 comprises 14 residues. CDR1 is ENHRY, CDR2 SYGVKD, per germline. The CDR3 is CAISVRTGGIEQYF. The CDR3 DNA reads as TGTGCCATCAGTGTGAGGACAGGGGGGATCGAGCAGTACTTC.

The J gene is TRBJ2-7, the V gene TRBV7-3; 7 bases are shared with TRBD2. The CDR3 covers 16 residues. V lost 5 bases, J lost 1 base, and 11 bases stayed unmatched. Germline values: CDR1 SGHTA, CDR2 FQGTGA. Here the CDR3 reads CASSQGPAGKSYEQYF. The CDR3 coding sequence is TGTGCCAGCAGCCAAGGGCCAGCGGGAAAATCCTACGAGCAGTACTTC.

V is TRBV6-5 and J is TRBJ2-1, with D perhaps TRBD2 (6 bases). The CDR3 runs to 15 residues. From germline, CDR1 is MNHEY and CDR2 SVGAGI. Trimming removed 2 bases at V and 4 bases at J, with 12 bases between. The CDR3 region is CASSYRRLGYNEQFF. CDR3 DNA: TGTGCCAGCAGTTACAGGAGACTAGGGTACAATGAGCAGTTCTTC.

Notes on this clone: The same CDR3 also results from other DNA sequences found in this sample. The gene calls are TRBV27 and TRBJ2-5; 9 bases map to TRBD2. CDR3 size: 13 residues. V dropped 6 bases and J dropped 4; count of bases not matched to a gene: 3. The germline CDR1 and CDR2 sequences are MNHEY and SMNVEV (reference sequence). In DNA, the CDR3 is TGTGCCAGCAGCCGGCGGGGGGGAGAGACCCAGTACTTC. It translates to CASSRRGGETQYF.

This clone was picked up one time. The genes are TRBV4-2 and TRBJ2-5; TRBD2 matches at 13 bases. V trimming: 2 bases; J trimming: 5 bases; junction bases outside the gene matches: 5. This CDR3 is built from 16 residues. CDR1 is LGHNA, CDR2 YNFKEQ, per germline. The CDR3 sequence: CASSQQLAGGHETQYF. The CDR3, as DNA: TGTGCCAGCAGCCAACAACTAGCGGGAGGGCACGAGACCCAGTACTTC.

The V call is TRBV7-9, the J call TRBJ2-3; D perhaps matches TRBD2 (6 bases). From germline, CDR1 is SEHNR and CDR2 FQNEAQ (reference sequence). The CDR3 runs 13 residues. V lost 5 bases to trimming and J lost 7 bases, with 13 bases between them. CDR3 bases: TGTGCCAGCAGCCCGCGGGACGGCCATACGCAGTATTTT. As protein: CASSPRDGHTQYF.

The chain combines TRBV7-2 with TRBJ2-1; 7 positions agree with TRBD2. The CDR3 totals 14 residues. With 5 bases clipped from V and 8 bases from J, the junction kept 9 bases outside the gene matches. Germline CDR1 SGHTA, CDR2 FQGNSA. Here the CDR3 DNA reads TGTGCCAGCAGCCCAGGACTAGGTTGGGATGAGCAGTTCTTC. Translated: CASSPGLGWDEQFF.

The genes are TRBV7-9 and TRBJ2-2; D might be TRBD1 (5 bases). Germline CDR1 reads SEHNR; CDR2 reads FQNEAQ (reference sequence). This CDR3 has 15 residues. Trimming took off 5 bases at V and 2 bases at J, with 12 bases between the two ends. The CDR3 loop is CASSGSGLNTGELFF. The CDR3 DNA follows: TGTGCCAGCAGCGGCTCAGGGTTAAACACCGGGGAGCTGTTTTTT.